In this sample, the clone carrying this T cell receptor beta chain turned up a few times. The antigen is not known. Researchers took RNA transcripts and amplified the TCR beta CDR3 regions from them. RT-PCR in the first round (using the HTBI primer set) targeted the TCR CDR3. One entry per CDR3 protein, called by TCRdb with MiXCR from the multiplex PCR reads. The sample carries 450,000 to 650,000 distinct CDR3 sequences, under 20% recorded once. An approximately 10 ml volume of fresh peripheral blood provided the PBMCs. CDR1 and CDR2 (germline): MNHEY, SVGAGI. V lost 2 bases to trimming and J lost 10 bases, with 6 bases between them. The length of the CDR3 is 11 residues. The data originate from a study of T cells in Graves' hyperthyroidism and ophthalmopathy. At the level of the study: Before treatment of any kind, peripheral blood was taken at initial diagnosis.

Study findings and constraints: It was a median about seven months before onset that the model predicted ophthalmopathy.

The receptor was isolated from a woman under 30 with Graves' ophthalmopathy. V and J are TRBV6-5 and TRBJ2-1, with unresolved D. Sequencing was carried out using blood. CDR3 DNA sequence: TGTGCCAGCAGTTACGGCAGAGAGCAGTTCTTC. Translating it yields CASSYGREQFF.